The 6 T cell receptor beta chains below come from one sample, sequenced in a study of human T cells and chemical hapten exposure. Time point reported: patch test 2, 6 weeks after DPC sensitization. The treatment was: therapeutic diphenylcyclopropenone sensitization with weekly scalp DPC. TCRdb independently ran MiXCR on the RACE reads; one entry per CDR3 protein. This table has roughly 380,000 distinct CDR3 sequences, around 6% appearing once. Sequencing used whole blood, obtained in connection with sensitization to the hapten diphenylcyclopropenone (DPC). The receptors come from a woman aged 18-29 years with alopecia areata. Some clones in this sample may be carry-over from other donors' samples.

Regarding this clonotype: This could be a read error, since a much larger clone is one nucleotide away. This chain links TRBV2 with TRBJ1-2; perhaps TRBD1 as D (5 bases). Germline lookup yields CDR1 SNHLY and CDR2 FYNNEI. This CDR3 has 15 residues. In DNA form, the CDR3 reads TGTTCCAGCAGTGACAGACAATCAACTAACTATGGCTACACCTTC. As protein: CSSSDRQSTNYGYTF. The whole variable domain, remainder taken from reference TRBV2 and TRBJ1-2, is EPEVTQTPSHQVTQMGQEVILRCVPISNHLYFYWYRQILGQKVEFLVSFYNNEISEKSEIFDDQFSVERPDGSNFTLKIRSTKLEDSAMYFCSSSDRQSTNYGYTFGSGTRLTVV.

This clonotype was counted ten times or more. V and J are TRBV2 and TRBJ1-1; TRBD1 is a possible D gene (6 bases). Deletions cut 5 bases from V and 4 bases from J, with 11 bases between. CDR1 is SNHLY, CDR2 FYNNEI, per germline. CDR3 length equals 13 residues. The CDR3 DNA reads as TGTGCCAGCAGTTGGAAGGGGGGCACTGAAGCTTTCTTT. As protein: CASSWKGGTEAFF.

The CDR3 region is CASSLGNMGGRNSPLHF. CDR3 nucleotide sequence: TGTGCCAGCAGCTTAGGCAACATGGGGGGGCGAAATTCACCCCTCCACTTT. J is TRBJ1-6 and V is TRBV7-9; tentative D call: TRBD1 (6 bases). Trimming took 1 base from V and 7 from J, leaving 17 bases between them. The length of the CDR3 is 17 residues. CDR1 is SEHNR and CDR2 is FQNEAQ in the germline V gene (reference sequence).

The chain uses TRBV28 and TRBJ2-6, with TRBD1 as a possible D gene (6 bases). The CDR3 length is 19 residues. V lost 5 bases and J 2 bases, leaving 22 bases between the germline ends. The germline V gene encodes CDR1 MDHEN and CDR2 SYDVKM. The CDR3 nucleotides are TGTGCCAGCAGTGCTATTACAGGGCCGAACCTCCCTGGGGCCAACGTCCTGACTTTC. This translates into CASSAITGPNLPGANVLTF.

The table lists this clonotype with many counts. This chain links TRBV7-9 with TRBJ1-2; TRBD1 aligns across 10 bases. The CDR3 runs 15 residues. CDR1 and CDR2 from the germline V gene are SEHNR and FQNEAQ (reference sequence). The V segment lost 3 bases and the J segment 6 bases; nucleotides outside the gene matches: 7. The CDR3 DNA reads TGTGCCAGCAGCTTTCCGATGGGGACAGGGGATGGCTACACCTTC. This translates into CASSFPMGTGDGYTF.

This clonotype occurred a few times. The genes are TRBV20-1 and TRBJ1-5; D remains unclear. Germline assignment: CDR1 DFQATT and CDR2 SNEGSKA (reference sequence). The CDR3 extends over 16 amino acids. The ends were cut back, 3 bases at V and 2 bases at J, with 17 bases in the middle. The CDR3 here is CSASKGGGVRNQPQHF. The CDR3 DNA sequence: TGCAGTGCTAGCAAGGGTGGAGGAGTACGCAATCAGCCCCAGCATTTT.